This T cell receptor (beta chain) was profiled in a study of blood T cells in healthy people across ages. The CDR3 has 15 residues. CDR1 and CDR2 (germline): MNHEY, SVGEGT. V was clipped by 10 bases and J by 4 bases; unmatched bases: 8. A second 7 to 11 cycle PCR used barcoded and J-beta primers. MiXCR was run by TCRdb on the 5' RACE reads, yielding one entry per CDR3 protein. There are 730,000 or so distinct CDR3 sequences in the sample; about 40% occur only once, and 20% to 25% lies in the top ten. The authors extracted at least 5.5 micrograms of total RNA per sample. Broader study findings: Versus aged donors, long-lived donors had higher diversity and more naive CD4+ cells.

As to this clonotype: The antigen remains unidentified.

The receptor comes from a woman between 55 and 75 years old in good health. The V call is TRBV6-2 or TRBV6-3, the J call TRBJ2-5, with TRBD2 matching 14 bases. The sequencing sample was made of blood. CDR3 amino acids: CANRGLAGVGETQYF. The CDR3 DNA reads TGTGCCAACAGGGGACTAGCGGGAGTTGGAGAGACCCAGTACTTC.